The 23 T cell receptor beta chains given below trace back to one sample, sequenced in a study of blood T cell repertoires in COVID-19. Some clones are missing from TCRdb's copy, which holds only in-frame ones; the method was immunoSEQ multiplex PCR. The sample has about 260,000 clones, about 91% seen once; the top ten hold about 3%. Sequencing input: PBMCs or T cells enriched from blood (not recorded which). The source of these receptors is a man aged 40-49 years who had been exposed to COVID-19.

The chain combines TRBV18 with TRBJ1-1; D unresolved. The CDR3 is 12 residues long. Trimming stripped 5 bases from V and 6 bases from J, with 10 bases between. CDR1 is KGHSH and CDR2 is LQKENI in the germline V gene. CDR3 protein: CASSYVAAEAFF. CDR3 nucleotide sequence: TGTGCCAGCTCATACGTGGCGGCTGAAGCTTTCTTT.

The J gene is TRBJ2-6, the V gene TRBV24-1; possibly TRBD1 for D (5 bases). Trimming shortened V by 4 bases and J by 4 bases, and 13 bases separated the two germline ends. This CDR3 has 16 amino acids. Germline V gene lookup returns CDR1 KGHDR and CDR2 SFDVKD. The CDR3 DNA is TGTGCCACCAGTGAATTCCAGGGAAGCGGGGCCAACGTCCTGACTTTC. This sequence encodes CATSEFQGSGANVLTF.

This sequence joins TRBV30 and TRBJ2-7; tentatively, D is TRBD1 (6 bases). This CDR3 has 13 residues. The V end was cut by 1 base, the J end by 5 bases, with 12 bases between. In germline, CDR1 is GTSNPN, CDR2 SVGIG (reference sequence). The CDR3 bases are TGTGCCTGGAGTGGGGCAGGGGCGAACGAGCAGTACTTC. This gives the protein CAWSGAGANEQYF.

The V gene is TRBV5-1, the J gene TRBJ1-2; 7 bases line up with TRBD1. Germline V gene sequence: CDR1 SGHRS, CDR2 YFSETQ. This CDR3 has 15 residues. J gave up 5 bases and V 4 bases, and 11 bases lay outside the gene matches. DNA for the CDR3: TGCGCCAGCAGCCAAGTTCTGACAGGGATGTATGGCTACACCTTC. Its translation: CASSQVLTGMYGYTF.

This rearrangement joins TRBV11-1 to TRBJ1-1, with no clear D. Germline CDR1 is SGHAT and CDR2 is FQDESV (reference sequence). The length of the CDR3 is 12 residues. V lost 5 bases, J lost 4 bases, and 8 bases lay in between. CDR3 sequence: CASSPRGTEAFF. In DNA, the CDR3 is TGTGCCAGCAGCCCACGGGGCACTGAAGCTTTCTTT.

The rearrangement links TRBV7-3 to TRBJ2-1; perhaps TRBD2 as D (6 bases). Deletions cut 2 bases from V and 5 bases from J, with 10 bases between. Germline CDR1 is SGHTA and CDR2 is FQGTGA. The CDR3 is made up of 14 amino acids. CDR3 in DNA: TGTGCCAGCAGCTTAGCGGGGATTAACAATGAGCAGTTCTTC. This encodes CASSLAGINNEQFF.

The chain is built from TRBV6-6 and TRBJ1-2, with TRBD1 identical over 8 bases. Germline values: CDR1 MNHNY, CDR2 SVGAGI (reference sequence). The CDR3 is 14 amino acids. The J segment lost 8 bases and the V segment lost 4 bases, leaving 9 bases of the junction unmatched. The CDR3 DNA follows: TGTGCCAGCAGTTTCTCCGGGACAGGTAAAGGCTACACCTTC. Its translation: CASSFSGTGKGYTF.

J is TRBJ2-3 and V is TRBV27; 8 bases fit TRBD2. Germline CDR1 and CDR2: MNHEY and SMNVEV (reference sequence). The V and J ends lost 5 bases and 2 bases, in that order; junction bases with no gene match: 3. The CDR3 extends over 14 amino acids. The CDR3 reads CASSIAGFTDTQYF. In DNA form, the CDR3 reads TGTGCCAGCAGTATAGCGGGATTCACAGATACGCAGTATTTT.

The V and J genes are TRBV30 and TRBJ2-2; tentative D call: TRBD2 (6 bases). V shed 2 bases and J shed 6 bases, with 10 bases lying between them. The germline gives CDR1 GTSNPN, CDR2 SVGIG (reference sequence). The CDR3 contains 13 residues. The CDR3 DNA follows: TGTGCCTGGAGTTCGGAGGGAGCCGGGGAGCTGTTTTTT. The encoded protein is CAWSSEGAGELFF.

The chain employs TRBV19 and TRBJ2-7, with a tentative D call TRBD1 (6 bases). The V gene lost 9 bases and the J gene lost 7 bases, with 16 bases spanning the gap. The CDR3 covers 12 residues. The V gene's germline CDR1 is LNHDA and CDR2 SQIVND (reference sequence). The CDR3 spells CASRDTPWEQYF. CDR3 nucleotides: TGTGCCAGCCGGGACACTCCGTGGGAGCAGTACTTC.

The CDR3 reads CATRAGGSTKNIQYF. The CDR3 bases are TGTGCCACACGAGCGGGAGGTTCGACCAAAAACATTCAGTACTTC. This chain uses TRBV28 with TRBJ2-4; 9 bases are a match to TRBD2. The CDR3 loop spans 15 amino acids. Germline CDR1 MDHEN, CDR2 SYDVKM. J was trimmed by 2 bases and V by 10 bases; bases with no gene match: 9.

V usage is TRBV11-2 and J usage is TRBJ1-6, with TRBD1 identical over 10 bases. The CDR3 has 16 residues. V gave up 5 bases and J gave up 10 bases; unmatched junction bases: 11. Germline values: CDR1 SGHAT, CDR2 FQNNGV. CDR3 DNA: TGTGCCAGCAGCCAGAGGCGGGGACAGGGGAGCTCACCCCTCCACTTT. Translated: CASSQRRGQGSSPLHF.

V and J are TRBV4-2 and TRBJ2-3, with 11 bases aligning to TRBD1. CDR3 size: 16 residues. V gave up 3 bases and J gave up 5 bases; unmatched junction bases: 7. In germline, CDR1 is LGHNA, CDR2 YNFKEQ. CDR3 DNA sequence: TGTGCCAGCAGCCACATAGGACAGGGGGCAGGAGATACGCAGTATTTT. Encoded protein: CASSHIGQGAGDTQYF.

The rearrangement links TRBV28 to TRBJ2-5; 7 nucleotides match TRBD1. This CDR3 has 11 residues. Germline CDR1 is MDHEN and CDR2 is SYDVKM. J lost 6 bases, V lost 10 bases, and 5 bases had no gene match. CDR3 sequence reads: CATDREKTQYF. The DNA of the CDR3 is TGTGCCACCGACAGGGAAAAGACCCAGTACTTC.

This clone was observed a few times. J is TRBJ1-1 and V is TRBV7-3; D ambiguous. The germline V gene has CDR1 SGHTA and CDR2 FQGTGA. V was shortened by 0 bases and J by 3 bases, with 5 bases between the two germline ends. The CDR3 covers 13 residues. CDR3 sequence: CASSLTRYTEAFF. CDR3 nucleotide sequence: TGTGCCAGCAGCTTAACGCGATACACTGAAGCTTTCTTT.

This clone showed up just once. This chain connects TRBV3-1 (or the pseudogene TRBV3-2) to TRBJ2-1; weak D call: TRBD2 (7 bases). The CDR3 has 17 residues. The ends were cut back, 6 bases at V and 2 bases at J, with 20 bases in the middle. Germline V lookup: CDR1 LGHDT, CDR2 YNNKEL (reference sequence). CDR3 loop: CASRETGGGGTYNEQFF. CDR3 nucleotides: TGTGCCAGCAGGGAAACGGGGGGCGGTGGGACCTACAATGAGCAGTTCTTC.

CDR3 sequence (DNA): TGTGCCAGCAGTACCCACAGGGCTCTGGGCACTGAAGCTTTCTTT. Its protein product is CASSTHRALGTEAFF. This chain joins TRBV28 and TRBJ1-1, with a possible D match to TRBD1 (6 bases). CDR1 and CDR2 (germline): MDHEN, SYDVKM. This CDR3 contains 15 residues. Trimming removed 5 bases from V and 4 bases from J, with 17 bases in between.

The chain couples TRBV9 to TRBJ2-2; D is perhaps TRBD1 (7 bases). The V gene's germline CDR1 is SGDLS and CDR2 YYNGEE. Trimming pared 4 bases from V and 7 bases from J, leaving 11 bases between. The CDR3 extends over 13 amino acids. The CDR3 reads CASSQGGVGELFF. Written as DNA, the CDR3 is TGTGCCAGCAGCCAGGGGGGCGTCGGGGAGCTGTTTTTT. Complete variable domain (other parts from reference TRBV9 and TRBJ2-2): DSGVTQTPKHLITATGQRVTLRCSPRSGDLSVYWYQQSLDQGLQFLIQYYNGEERAKGNILERFSAQQFPDLHSELNLSSLELGDSALYFCASSQGGVGELFFGEGSRLTVL.

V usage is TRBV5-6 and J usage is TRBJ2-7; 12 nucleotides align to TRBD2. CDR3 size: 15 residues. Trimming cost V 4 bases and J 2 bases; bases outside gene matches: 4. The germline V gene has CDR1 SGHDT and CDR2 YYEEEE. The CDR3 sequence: CASSKGLAGTYEQYF. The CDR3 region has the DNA TGTGCCAGCAGCAAAGGACTAGCGGGAACCTACGAGCAGTACTTC.

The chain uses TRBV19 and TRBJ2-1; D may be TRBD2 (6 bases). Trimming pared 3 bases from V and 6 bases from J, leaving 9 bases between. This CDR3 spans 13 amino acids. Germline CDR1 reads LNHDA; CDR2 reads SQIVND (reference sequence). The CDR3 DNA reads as TGTGCCAGTAGTATTAATAGCGGCAATGAGCAGTTCTTC. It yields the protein CASSINSGNEQFF.

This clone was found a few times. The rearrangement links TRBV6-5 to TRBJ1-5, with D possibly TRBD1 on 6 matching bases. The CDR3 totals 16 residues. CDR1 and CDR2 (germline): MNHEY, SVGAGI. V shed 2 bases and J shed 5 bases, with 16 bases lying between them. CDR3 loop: CASSYRGAGGDQPQHF. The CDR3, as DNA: TGTGCCAGCAGTTACAGGGGCGCGGGGGGCGATCAGCCCCAGCATTTT.

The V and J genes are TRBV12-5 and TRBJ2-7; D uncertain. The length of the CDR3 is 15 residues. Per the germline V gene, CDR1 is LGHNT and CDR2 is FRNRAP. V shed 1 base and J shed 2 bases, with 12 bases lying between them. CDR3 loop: CASGLGAPYPYEQYF. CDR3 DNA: TGTGCTAGTGGTTTGGGGGCTCCGTACCCCTACGAGCAGTACTTC.

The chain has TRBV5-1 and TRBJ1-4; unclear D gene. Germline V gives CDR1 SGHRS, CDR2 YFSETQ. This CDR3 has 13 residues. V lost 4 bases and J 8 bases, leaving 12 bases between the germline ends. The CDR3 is CASSRDPKEKLFF. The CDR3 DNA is TGCGCCAGCAGCCGGGATCCGAAGGAAAAACTGTTTTTT.